Listed here are 21 T cell receptor beta chains from one sample, sequenced in a study of blood T cell repertoires in COVID-19. Libraries were prepared by immunoSEQ multiplex PCR; TCRdb keeps only in-frame clonotypes and omits some of them. There are some 74,000 clones in the sample; about 72% occur only once, and roughly 15% lies in the top ten. The specimen was peripheral blood. All receptors come from a man between 65 and 80 years old with active or convalescent COVID-19.

V and J are TRBV11-1 and TRBJ1-1; D gene ambiguous. Trimming cost V 3 bases and J 3 bases, with 5 bases left between them. The CDR3 contains 12 residues. Germline CDR1 reads SGHAT; CDR2 reads FQDESV (reference sequence). The CDR3 DNA is TGTGCCAGCAGCTTGTGGCACACTGAAGCTTTCTTT. As protein: CASSLWHTEAFF. The full variable domain, completed using reference TRBV11-1 and TRBJ1-1, is EAEVAQSPRYKITEKSQAVAFWCDPISGHATLYWYRQILGQGPELLVQFQDESVVDDSQLPKDRFSAERLKGVDSTLKIQPAELGDSAMYLCASSLWHTEAFFGQGTRLTVV.

The chain recombines TRBV30 with TRBJ1-2, with 10 bases matching TRBD1. This CDR3 is built from 15 residues. Germline V gene sequence: CDR1 GTSNPN, CDR2 SVGIG (reference sequence). V dropped 8 bases and J dropped 5; count of bases not matched to a gene: 14. The CDR3 protein is CAGKRDRGARYGYTF. CDR3 bases: TGTGCCGGGAAGCGGGACAGGGGAGCGCGGTATGGCTACACCTTC.

This sequence joins TRBV7-8 and TRBJ2-5, with TRBD2 as a possible D gene (5 bases). Trimming removed 5 bases from V and 3 bases from J, with 13 bases in between. The V gene's germline CDR1 is SGHVS and CDR2 FQNEAQ. The CDR3 sequence is 14 residues long. CDR3 sequence: CASSPHRGEETQYF. The CDR3 coding sequence is TGTGCCAGCAGCCCCCATCGGGGTGAAGAGACCCAGTACTTC.

V and J are TRBV6-2 or TRBV6-3 and TRBJ1-5; 7 nucleotides line up with TRBD1. The CDR3 loop spans 15 amino acids. Germline CDR1 is MNHEY and CDR2 is SVGEGT. V lost 6 bases to trimming and J lost 3 bases; unmatched junction nucleotides: 8. CDR3 loop: CASSSRQGPNQPQHF. The CDR3 nucleotides are TGTGCCAGCAGCAGTAGACAGGGTCCCAATCAGCCCCAGCATTTT.

The J gene is TRBJ1-1, the V gene TRBV2; the D is unclear. CDR3 length: 13 amino acids. The germline V gene has CDR1 SNHLY and CDR2 FYNNEI. Trimming took 11 bases from V and 1 from J, leaving 14 bases between them. CDR3 sequence: CASKREENTEAFF. Written as DNA, the CDR3 is TGTGCCTCAAAGCGGGAAGAGAACACTGAAGCTTTCTTT.

The chain recombines TRBV6-2 or TRBV6-3 with TRBJ2-7, with 9 bases fitting TRBD1. The length of the CDR3 is 12 residues. The germline V gene has CDR1 MNHEY and CDR2 SVGEGT. V shed 5 bases and J 5 bases; nucleotides not matched to a gene: 1. CDR3 amino acids: CASSGTGNEQYF. The CDR3 DNA is TGTGCCAGCAGTGGGACAGGGAACGAGCAGTACTTC.

This clone came up once. This chain links TRBV3-1 (or the pseudogene TRBV3-2) with TRBJ2-7; D possibly corresponds to TRBD1 (6 bases). The CDR3 spans 13 residues. The germline V gene has CDR1 LGHDT and CDR2 YNNKEL (reference sequence). Trimming stripped 2 bases from V and 6 bases from J, with 11 bases between. The CDR3 sequence is CASSQLTGPEQYF. The DNA for the CDR3 is TGTGCCAGCAGCCAATTGACAGGTCCCGAGCAGTACTTC.

The chain uses TRBV3-1 (or the pseudogene TRBV3-2) and TRBJ2-5; 8 nucleotides match TRBD2. J gave up 2 bases and V 3 bases, and 8 bases lay outside the gene matches. There are 16 residues in the CDR3. Germline CDR1 reads LGHDT; CDR2 reads YNNKEL (reference sequence). As DNA, the CDR3 is TGTGCCAGCAGCCACCTTCTAGCGGGCCAACAAGAGACCCAGTACTTC. This codes for CASSHLLAGQQETQYF.

This clone has a handful of counts. In nucleotides, the CDR3 is TGTGCCAGCAGTTACCTAGAGGCAGGCACAGATACGCAGTATTTT. Its protein product is CASSYLEAGTDTQYF. The J gene is TRBJ2-3, the V gene TRBV6-6; no reliable D call. This CDR3 spans 15 amino acids. Germline-derived CDR1 and CDR2 are MNHNY and SVGAGI (reference sequence). V was shortened by 2 bases and J by 1 base, with 10 bases between the two germline ends.

The chain recombines TRBV5-1 with TRBJ2-5; TRBD2 matches at 11 bases. The CDR3 is 14 residues long. V was clipped by 3 bases and J by 3 bases; unmatched bases: 1. Per germline, CDR1 SGHRS and CDR2 YFSETQ. This CDR3 is CASSSGLAEETQYF. The CDR3 DNA sequence: TGCGCCAGCAGCTCGGGACTAGCGGAAGAGACCCAGTACTTC. The full variable domain, with the rest looked up from reference TRBV5-1 and TRBJ2-5, is KAGVTQTPRYLIKTRGQQVTLSCSPISGHRSVSWYQQTPGQGLQFLFEYFSETQRNKGNFPGRFSGRQFSNSRSEMNVSTLELGDSALYLCASSSGLAEETQYFGPGTRLLVL.

This clone has just a few counts. The chain combines TRBV4-1 with TRBJ1-2; D possibly corresponds to TRBD1 (6 bases). This CDR3 comprises 15 residues. The germline CDR1 and CDR2 sequences are MGHRA and YSYEKL. V was pared by 0 bases and J by 3 bases, with 11 bases between. This CDR3 reads CASSQDNRAYYGYTF. DNA of the CDR3: TGCGCCAGCAGCCAAGATAACAGGGCTTACTATGGCTACACCTTC.

This chain uses TRBV5-4 with TRBJ1-5, with 8 nucleotides matching TRBD1. V lost 7 bases to trimming and J lost 3 bases; unmatched junction nucleotides: 6. In germline, CDR1 is SGHNT, CDR2 YYREEE (reference sequence). This CDR3 contains 14 residues. CDR3 DNA sequence: TGTGCCAGCTCAGCACAGGGGGTCAATCAGCCCCAGCATTTT. Its translation is CASSAQGVNQPQHF.

The chain combines TRBV7-2 with TRBJ2-3; 12 nucleotides agree with TRBD2. V shed 5 bases and J 2 bases; nucleotides not matched to a gene: 5. Germline V CDR1 and CDR2: SGHTA, FQGNSA. The CDR3 sequence is 16 residues long. The CDR3 sequence is CASSPRLAGATDTQYF. CDR3 nucleotide sequence: TGTGCCAGCAGCCCCAGACTAGCGGGGGCCACAGATACGCAGTATTTT.

The chain employs TRBV30 and TRBJ2-7; D might be TRBD1 (7 bases). CDR3 length: 12 residues. Germline V gene lookup returns CDR1 GTSNPN and CDR2 SVGIG (reference sequence). V was clipped by 8 bases and J by 5 bases, with 16 bases between them. The CDR3 nucleotides are TGTGCCCGCGCGGGACAGTCGGACGAGCAGTACTTC. It translates to CARAGQSDEQYF.

V usage is TRBV4-2 and J usage is TRBJ1-4, with TRBD1 as a possible D gene (6 bases). Trimming removed 4 bases at V and 7 bases at J, with 25 bases between. Per germline, CDR1 LGHNA and CDR2 YNFKEQ. The CDR3 runs 18 residues. CDR3 DNA sequence: TGTGCCAGCAGCCGTCCCCTGCGCCCAGGGGCGGAAGGTGAAAAACTGTTTTTT. Protein product: CASSRPLRPGAEGEKLFF.

V and J are TRBV10-3 and TRBJ1-5; D might be TRBD1 (6 bases). CDR1 and CDR2 from the germline V gene are ENHRY and SYGVKD. The germline V and J ends were trimmed by 10 bases and 0 bases, with 19 bases remaining between them. This CDR3 comprises 16 residues. The CDR3 DNA reads as TGTGCCACGAGGGGGGGTGGGGAAAATAGCAATCAGCCCCAGCATTTT. Translated, it gives CATRGGGENSNQPQHF.

This clone was seen many times. V is TRBV28 and J is TRBJ1-6, with 8 positions matching TRBD1. With 6 bases clipped from V and 7 bases from J, the junction kept 5 bases outside the gene matches. Germline V gene lookup returns CDR1 MDHEN and CDR2 SYDVKM. The CDR3 contains 14 residues. The CDR3 loop is CASRPGQVNSPLHF. The CDR3 DNA reads TGTGCCAGCAGGCCGGGACAGGTGAATTCACCCCTCCACTTT. The variable domain in full, with the rest retrieved from reference TRBV28 and TRBJ1-6, is DVKVTQSSRYLVKRTGEKVFLECVQDMDHENMFWYRQDPGLGLRLIYFSYDVKMKEKGDIPEGYSVSREKKERFSLILESASTNQTSMYLCASRPGQVNSPLHFGNGTRLTVT.

This clone has just a few counts. The chain links TRBV10-3 to TRBJ2-3; 14 bases are shared with TRBD2. CDR1 and CDR2 from the germline V gene are ENHRY and SYGVKD. J lost 4 bases, V lost 6 bases, and 3 bases had no gene match. The CDR3 is 15 amino acids. In DNA form, the CDR3 reads TGTGCCATCAGGACTAGCGGGGGGGACTCAGATACGCAGTATTTT. Protein sequence: CAIRTSGGDSDTQYF.

The chain has TRBV29-1 and TRBJ1-2, with D perhaps matching TRBD1 (6 bases). Trimming cost V 6 bases and J 3 bases, with 14 bases left between them. The CDR3 contains 13 residues. CDR1 is SQVTM, CDR2 ANQGSEA, per germline. The CDR3 bases are TGCAGCGTGTCACGGGGGGGCTACTATGGCTACACCTTC. This translates into CSVSRGGYYGYTF.

V is TRBV6-6 and J is TRBJ1-2; 11 positions match TRBD1. The CDR3 is 14 amino acids. CDR1 is MNHNY, CDR2 SVGAGI, per germline (reference sequence). The trim removed 6 bases at V and 5 bases at J, leaving 5 bases unmatched. The CDR3 DNA reads TGTGCCAGCAGAGTGGGACAGGGGGGTTATGGCTACACCTTC. Amino acids: CASRVGQGGYGYTF.

The rearrangement uses TRBV3-1 (or the pseudogene TRBV3-2) and TRBJ2-5; 9 nucleotides agree with TRBD1. V shed 4 bases, J shed 1 base, and the junction held 7 bases outside the gene matches. The CDR3 extends over 16 amino acids. CDR1 and CDR2 (germline): LGHDT, YNNKEL (reference sequence). CDR3 sequence reads: CASSRRTGDFQETQYF. The CDR3 DNA reads as TGTGCCAGCAGCCGCCGGACAGGGGACTTCCAAGAGACCCAGTACTTC.